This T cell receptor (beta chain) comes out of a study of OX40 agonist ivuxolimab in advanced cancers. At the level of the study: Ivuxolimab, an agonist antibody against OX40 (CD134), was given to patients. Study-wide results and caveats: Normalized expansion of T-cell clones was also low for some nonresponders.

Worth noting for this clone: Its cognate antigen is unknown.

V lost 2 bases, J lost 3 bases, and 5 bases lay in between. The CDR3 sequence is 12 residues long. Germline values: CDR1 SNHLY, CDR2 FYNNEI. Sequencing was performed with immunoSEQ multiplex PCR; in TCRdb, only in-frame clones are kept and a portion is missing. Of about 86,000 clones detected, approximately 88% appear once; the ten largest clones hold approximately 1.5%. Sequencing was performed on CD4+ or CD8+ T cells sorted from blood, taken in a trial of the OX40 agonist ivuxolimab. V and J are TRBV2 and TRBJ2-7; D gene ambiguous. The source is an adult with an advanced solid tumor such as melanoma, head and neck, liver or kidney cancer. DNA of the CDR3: TGTGCCAGCAGTGAATGGATCTACGAGCAGTACTTC. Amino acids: CASSEWIYEQYF.